These T cell receptor beta chains were read from a single sample in a study of blood T cell repertoires in COVID-19. Method: immunoSEQ multiplex PCR; TCRdb's copy keeps in-frame clones and lacks some. The table has 35,000 to 40,000 clones, approximately 90% seen once. Sequencing was carried out using peripheral blood. These TCRs come from a human donor in a cohort sampled during active COVID-19. Both conserved end residues are part of each CDR3. D genes are given only for firm matches. Not every row has a clone size; where given, it reads once, few, many or a size class.

TRBV5-1	-	-	TRBJ1-1	TGCGCCAGCAGCTTTTCACCCGGGACTGAAGCTTTCTTT	CASSFSPGTEAFF
TRBV5-1	-	-	TRBJ2-5	TGCGCCAGCAGTTCCCCCGGGGGTGGGACTGAGACCCAGTACTTC	CASSSPGGGTETQYF
TRBV3-1/TRBV3-2	-	-	TRBJ2-3	TGTGCCAGCAGCCAAGGGAGCGACACAGATACGCAGTATTTT	CASSQGSDTDTQYF
TRBV7-9	TRBD1	-	TRBJ1-1	TGTGCCAGCAGTTTTGACCGGGACAGGGTATTAGCTTTCTTT	CASSFDRDRVLAFF
TRBV7-8	TRBD1	-	TRBJ2-2	TGTGCCAGCAGCTTTAGACAGGGCACCGGGGAGCTGTTTTTT	CASSFRQGTGELFF
TRBV3-1/TRBV3-2	-	-	TRBJ1-2	TGTGCCAGCAGCCAAGATCGGTCGGGAGGATACACCTTC	CASSQDRSGGYTF
TRBV28	TRBD1	once	TRBJ1-6	TGTGCCAGCAGTTTCCAGGGGGCGGTGTCACCCCTCCACTTT	CASSFQGAVSPLHF
TRBV29-1	TRBD2	-	TRBJ2-7	TGCAGCGTTGAACTGGGGCCGGATAGCGGGAGGGCCTACGAGCAGTACTTC	CSVELGPDSGRAYEQYF
TRBV7-2	-	-	TRBJ2-5	TGTGCCAGCAGCCGCGGGTCTATAAAAGAGACCCAGTACTTC	CASSRGSIKETQYF
TRBV28	-	-	TRBJ2-7	TGTGCCAGCAGTACCTACCCCTACGAGCAGTACTTC	CASSTYPYEQYF
TRBV18	TRBD1	-	TRBJ2-7	TGTGCCAGCTCACCCCCTGGCAGGGGGACCTACGAGCAGTACTTC	CASSPPGRGTYEQYF
TRBV6-2/TRBV6-3	TRBD2	-	TRBJ2-5	TGTGCCAGCAGCCGGGAACGGAGCGGGAGGGTCGCTCCGGAGACCCAGTACTTC	CASSRERSGRVAPETQYF
TRBV27	-	-	TRBJ2-1	TGTGCCAGCAGCTCGACTCAATACAATGAGCAGTTCTTC	CASSSTQYNEQFF
TRBV15	TRBD2	-	TRBJ2-1	TGTGCCACCAGCAGAGATCTAGCCGGGAGGGCCCCCTACAATGAGCAGTTCTTC	CATSRDLAGRAPYNEQFF
TRBV5-1	TRBD2	-	TRBJ2-1	TGCGCCAGCAGCTTCCCCGGGAGGGTCGCCCACAATGAGCAGTTCTTC	CASSFPGRVAHNEQFF
TRBV7-2	TRBD2	-	TRBJ2-5	TGTGCCAGCAGCTTAGGTTTGGCTAGCGGGGGGGGAGAGACCCAGTACTTC	CASSLGLASGGGETQYF
TRBV5-1	TRBD1	-	TRBJ2-1	TGCGCCAGCAGTTCGGACAGGGATGAGCAGTTCTTC	CASSSDRDEQFF
TRBV5-6	-	-	TRBJ2-1	TGTGCCAGCAGCTTACCGGGTGGTGAGCAGTTCTTC	CASSLPGGEQFF
TRBV4-1	-	few	TRBJ1-1	TGCGCCAGCAGCGCCCAAGGAGGACGGTTGAACACTGAAGCTTTCTTT	CASSAQGGRLNTEAFF
TRBV10-3	-	-	TRBJ1-1	TGTGCCATCAGTGAGTCAGTAAAAGGGGACACTGAAGCTTTCTTT	CAISESVKGDTEAFF
TRBV30	TRBD1	-	TRBJ2-2	TGTGCCTGGAGTTTGACAGGGGCCACCGGGGAGCTGTTTTTT	CAWSLTGATGELFF
TRBV19	-	-	TRBJ2-4	TGTGCCAGTACCACCATCGAAGGTAGGGGAAACATTCAGTACTTC	CASTTIEGRGNIQYF
TRBV6-6	-	-	TRBJ1-5	TGTGCCAGCAGTCAGGACACTCAGCCCCAGCATTTT	CASSQDTQPQHF
TRBV5-1	-	-	TRBJ2-6	TGCGCCAGCAGCTTGGGGGGCAGCTCTGGGGCCAACGTCCTGACTTTC	CASSLGGSSGANVLTF